This T cell receptor beta chain originates from a study of vaccination and CD4 T cells after COVID-19 (dated by TCRdb to between 2021 and 2024). Broadly, across the study: Every convalescent patient had a positive nasal swab PCR test for SARS-CoV-2, with mild disease in roughly ten patients and severe disease in one. Post-COVID blood samples from convalescent patients were collected a median of roughly 100 days after diagnosis, with a range of 35 to 161 days. Each participant got two doses of either the Pfizer-BioNTech BNT162b2 vaccine (n=8) or the Moderna mRNA-1273 vaccine (n=2). The spike-specific CD4+ TCR repertoire was compared before and after mRNA vaccination in about nine COVID-19 convalescent patients and a few infection-naive healthy vaccine recipients. Post-vaccine blood samples were obtained a median of approximately 70 days after the second vaccine dose, with a range of about 13 to 241 days. For stimulating the cultures, overlapping spike peptide pools were used, derived from SARS-CoV-2 as well as from the common cold coronaviruses HCoV-NL63, HCoV-OC43 and HCoV-229E. Control cultures used a CEFX viral epitope pool as positive control, an HIV-1 Nef peptide pool as negative control, or no peptide. Six males and four females were included in the convalescent cohort, with two Hispanic individuals, seven Caucasians, two Asians and one multiracial person represented. On the study overall, not on this receptor specifically: In convalescent patients, nearly all vaccine-specific clones (304 of 307) were found to be mono-reactive for SARS-CoV-2 spike rather than cross-reactive with common cold coronaviruses. The median count of SARS-CoV-2-reactive clonotypes went up from 21 after infection to 35 to 40 after vaccination, although the change was not significant. The number of convalescent patients in the study was relatively small, and the study did not examine early timepoints following natural infection. Among the post-vaccine SARS-CoV-2-reactive clones in convalescent patients, a median around 85% showed up only after vaccination, which suggests vaccine-specific priming.

Library prep was done by PCR. DNA from cultured CD4+ T cells was subjected to TCR sequencing with the Oncomine TCR Beta short-read assay at the Johns Hopkins FTIC core. The QIAamp micro DNA kit was used to extract genomic DNA from the cultured CD4+ T cells. Oncomine TCR Beta libraries from cultured CD4+ T cells were pooled with unique dual indexes and sequenced on an Illumina iSeq 100. The source study handled its data this way. Non-productive sequences were removed, and CDR3s that did not start with C, did not end with F or W, or were shorter than 7 amino acids were discarded. Antigen-specific clonotypes were identified using the MANAFEST web application through comparison of peptide-stimulated wells with reference and other culture wells. An FDR below 0.05, an odds ratio above 5, and a productive frequency above 0.1% in at least two of three replicate wells were required for clones to be considered positive. A clonotype counted as cross-reactive if it showed significant expansion both in the SARS-CoV-2 spike wells and in at least one common cold coronavirus spike condition. Similarity between CDR3 sequences was evaluated in R version 3.6.1 using Levenshtein distances (stringdist) and unrooted phylogenetic trees (ape). Using fastp at Q25 and MiXCR, TCRdb reprocessed the public reads and kept productive beta chains. Entries that share a CDR3 protein sequence are merged under the most common genes and DNA. These V and J calls originate from TCRdb's pipeline instead of the authors' own analysis. The sample contains 12,000 or so distinct CDR3 sequences, 40% to 50% of them found a single time. 25% to 35% of the sample lies in the top ten.

What this sample's treatment or condition label stands for: roughly 10-day PBMC culture with coronavirus spike peptide pools or control peptides (ViraFEST assay). To expand antigen-specific T cells with peptide pools and then pick out the expanded clonotypes through TCR sequencing, the study relied on the ViraFEST assay. The positive SARS-CoV-2 PCR tests of the convalescent patients were dated from March to December 2020, before the Alpha, Beta and Delta variants emerged in the United States. Around 2 million PBMCs per well were cultured in IMDM with about 5% human AB serum and approximately 9.8 IU/ml IL-2, plus 10 ug/ml peptide pools. On days 3 and 7, half of the culture medium was replaced with fresh IL-2-containing medium. After 10 days of culture, CD4+ T cells were isolated by negative selection using the EasySep CD4+ T cell isolation kit. Ficoll-Paque Plus gradient centrifugation was used to isolate PBMCs from whole blood, and the isolated PBMCs were then either used fresh or cryopreserved at -140C. Each culture condition was generally run in triplicate wells.

At the junction V is shortened by 6 bases and J by 2 bases; bases outside the gene matches: 16. Taken from the germline V gene, the CDR1 and CDR2 loops are MNHEY and SVGAGI. Its CDR3 holds 17 amino acids, cysteine through phenylalanine. CDR3 DNA is the only sequence kept; it has 51 bases, read in frame from the first base. This clonotype showed up just a few times. There is no known antigen for this receptor. Base quality data are lacking; no much larger clone is found one base away. Here the chain combines TRBV6-5 and TRBJ2-7, and TRBD1 matches 7 of the central bases. This clonotype was obtained from a human donor who had recovered from COVID-19. The sequenced sample was CD4+ T cells from blood, cultured in vitro. CDR3 loop: CASSYNFLQGRTYEQYF. The base sequence is TGTGCCAGCAGCTACAACTTCTTACAGGGGAGAACCTACGAGCAGTACTTC.